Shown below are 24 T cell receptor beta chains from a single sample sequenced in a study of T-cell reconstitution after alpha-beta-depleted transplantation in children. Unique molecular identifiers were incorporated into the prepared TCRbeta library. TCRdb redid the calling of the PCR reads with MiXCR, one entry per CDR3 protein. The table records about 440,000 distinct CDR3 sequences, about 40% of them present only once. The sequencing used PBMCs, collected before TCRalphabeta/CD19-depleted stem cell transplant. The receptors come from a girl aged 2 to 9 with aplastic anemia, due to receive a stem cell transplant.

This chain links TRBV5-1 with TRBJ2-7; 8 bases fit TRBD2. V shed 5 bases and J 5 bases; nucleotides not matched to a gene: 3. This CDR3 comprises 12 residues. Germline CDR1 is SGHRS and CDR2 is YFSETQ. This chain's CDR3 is CASSRGGDEQYF. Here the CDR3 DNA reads TGCGCCAGCAGTCGGGGGGGGGACGAGCAGTACTTC.

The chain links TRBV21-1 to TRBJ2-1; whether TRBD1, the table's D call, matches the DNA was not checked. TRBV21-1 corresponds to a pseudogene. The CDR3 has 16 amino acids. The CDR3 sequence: CASSIAGQGIYNEQFF. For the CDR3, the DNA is TGTGCCAGCAGCATCGCGGGACAGGGGATTTACAATGAGCAGTTCTTC.

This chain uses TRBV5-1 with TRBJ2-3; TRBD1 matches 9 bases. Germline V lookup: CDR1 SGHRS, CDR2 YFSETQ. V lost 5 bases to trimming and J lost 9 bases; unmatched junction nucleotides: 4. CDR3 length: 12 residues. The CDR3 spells CASRQGAETQYF. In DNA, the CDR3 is TGCGCCAGCAGACAGGGGGCGGAGACGCAGTATTTT.

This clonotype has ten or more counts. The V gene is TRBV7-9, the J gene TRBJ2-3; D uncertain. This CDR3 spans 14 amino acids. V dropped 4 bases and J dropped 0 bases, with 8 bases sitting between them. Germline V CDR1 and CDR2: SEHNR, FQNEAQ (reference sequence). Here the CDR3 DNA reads TGTGCCAGCAGCTGGAGTTCTAGCACAGATACGCAGTATTTT. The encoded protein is CASSWSSSTDTQYF.

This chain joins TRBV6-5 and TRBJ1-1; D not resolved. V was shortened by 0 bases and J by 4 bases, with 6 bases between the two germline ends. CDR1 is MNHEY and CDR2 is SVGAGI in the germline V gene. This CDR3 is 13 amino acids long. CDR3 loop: CASSYSSVTEAFF. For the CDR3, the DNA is TGTGCCAGCAGTTACTCTTCTGTCACTGAAGCTTTCTTT.

The CDR3: CASSLAGLATDTQYF. CDR3 bases: TGCGCCAGCAGCTTGGCCGGACTAGCGACAGATACGCAGTATTTT. This chain uses TRBV5-1 with TRBJ2-3; TRBD2 matches 9 bases. Trimming removed 0 bases from V and 3 bases from J; junction bases left unmatched: 2. The CDR3 totals 15 residues. Germline CDR1 reads SGHRS; CDR2 reads YFSETQ.

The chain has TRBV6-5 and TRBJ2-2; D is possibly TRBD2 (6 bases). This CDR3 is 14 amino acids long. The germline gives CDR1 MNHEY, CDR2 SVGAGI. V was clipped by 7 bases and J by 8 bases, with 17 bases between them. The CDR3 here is CASTGLPSAGELFF. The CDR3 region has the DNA TGTGCCAGCACCGGACTACCGTCCGCGGGGGAGCTGTTTTTT.

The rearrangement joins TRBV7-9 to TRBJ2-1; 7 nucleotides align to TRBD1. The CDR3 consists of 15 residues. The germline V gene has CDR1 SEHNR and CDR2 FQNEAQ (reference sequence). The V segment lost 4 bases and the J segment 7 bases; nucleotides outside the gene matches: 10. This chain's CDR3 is CASSSRGQMDNEQFF. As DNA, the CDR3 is TGTGCCAGCAGCTCCCGGGGACAGATGGATAATGAGCAGTTCTTC.

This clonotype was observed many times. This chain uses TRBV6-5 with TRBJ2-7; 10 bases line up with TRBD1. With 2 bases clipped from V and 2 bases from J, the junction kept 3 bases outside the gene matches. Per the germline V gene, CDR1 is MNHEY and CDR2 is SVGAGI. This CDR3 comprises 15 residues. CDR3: CASSYRGQGAYEQYF. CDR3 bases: TGTGCCAGCAGTTACCGAGGACAGGGGGCCTACGAGCAGTACTTC.

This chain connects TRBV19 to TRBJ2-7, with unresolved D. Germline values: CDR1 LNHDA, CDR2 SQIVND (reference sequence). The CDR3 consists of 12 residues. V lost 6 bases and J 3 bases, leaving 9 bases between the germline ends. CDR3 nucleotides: TGTGCCAGTAGCAACACATTCTACGAGCAGTACTTC. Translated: CASSNTFYEQYF. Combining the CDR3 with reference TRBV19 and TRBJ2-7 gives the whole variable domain DGGITQSPKYLFRKEGQNVTLSCEQNLNHDAMYWYRQDPGQGLRLIYYSQIVNDFQKGDIAEGYSVSREKKESFPLTVTSAQKNPTAFYLCASSNTFYEQYFGPGTRLTVT.

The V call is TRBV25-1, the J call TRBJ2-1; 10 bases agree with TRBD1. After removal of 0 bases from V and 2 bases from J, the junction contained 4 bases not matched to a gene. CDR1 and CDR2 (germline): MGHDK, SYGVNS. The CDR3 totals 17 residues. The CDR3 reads CASSEYLGTGAYNEQFF. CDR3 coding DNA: TGTGCCAGCAGTGAATATTTGGGGACAGGGGCCTACAATGAGCAGTTCTTC.

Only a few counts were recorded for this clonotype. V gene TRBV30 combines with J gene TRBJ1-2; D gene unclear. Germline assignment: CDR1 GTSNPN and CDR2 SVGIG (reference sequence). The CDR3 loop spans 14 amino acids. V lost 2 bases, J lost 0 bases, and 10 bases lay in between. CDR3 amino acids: CAWSWHSTNYGYTF. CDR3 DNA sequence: TGTGCCTGGAGTTGGCACAGCACTAACTATGGCTACACCTTC.

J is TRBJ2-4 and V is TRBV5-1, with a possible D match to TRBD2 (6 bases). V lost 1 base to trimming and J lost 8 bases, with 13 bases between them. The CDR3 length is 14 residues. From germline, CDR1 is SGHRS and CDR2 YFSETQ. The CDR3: CASSLIPRGDIQYF. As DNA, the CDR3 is TGCGCCAGCAGCTTGATACCGCGGGGTGACATTCAGTACTTC. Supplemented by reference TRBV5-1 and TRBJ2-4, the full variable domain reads KAGVTQTPRYLIKTRGQQVTLSCSPISGHRSVSWYQQTPGQGLQFLFEYFSETQRNKGNFPGRFSGRQFSNSRSEMNVSTLELGDSALYLCASSLIPRGDIQYFGAGTRLSVL.

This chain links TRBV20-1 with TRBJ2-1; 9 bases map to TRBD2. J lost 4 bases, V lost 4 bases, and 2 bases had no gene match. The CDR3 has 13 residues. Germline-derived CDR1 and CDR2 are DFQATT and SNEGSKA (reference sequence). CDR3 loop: CSATLAGYNEQFF. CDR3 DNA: TGCAGTGCTACCCTAGCGGGGTACAATGAGCAGTTCTTC.

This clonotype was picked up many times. CDR3 region: CSARDPRDRGTEAFF. CDR3 sequence (DNA): TGCAGTGCTAGAGATCCTCGGGACAGGGGCACTGAAGCTTTCTTT. The chain links TRBV20-1 to TRBJ1-1; 10 bases match TRBD1. Germline CDR1 DFQATT, CDR2 SNEGSKA (reference sequence). Trimming cost V 0 bases and J 4 bases; bases outside gene matches: 5. The CDR3 extends over 15 amino acids.

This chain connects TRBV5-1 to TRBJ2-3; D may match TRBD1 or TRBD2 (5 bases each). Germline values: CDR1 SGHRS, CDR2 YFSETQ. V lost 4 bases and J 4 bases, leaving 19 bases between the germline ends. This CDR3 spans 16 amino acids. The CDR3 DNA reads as TGCGCCAGCAGCCCCAAGAGGTGGGGGATCCCAGATACGCAGTATTTT. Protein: CASSPKRWGIPDTQYF.

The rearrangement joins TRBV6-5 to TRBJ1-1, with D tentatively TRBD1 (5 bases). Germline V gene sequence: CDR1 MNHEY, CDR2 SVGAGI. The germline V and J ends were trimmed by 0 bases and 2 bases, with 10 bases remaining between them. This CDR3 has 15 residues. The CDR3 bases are TGTGCCAGCAGTTACTCGACAGCCGCAAACACTGAAGCTTTCTTT. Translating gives CASSYSTAANTEAFF.

The CDR3 DNA follows: TGCAGTGCTAGTGTACGCTCGAACACCGGGGAGCTGTTTTTT. Amino acid sequence: CSASVRSNTGELFF. The rearrangement links TRBV20-1 to TRBJ2-2; D call uncertain. V was trimmed by 3 bases and J by 0 bases, leaving 8 bases between them. The CDR3 has 14 residues. Germline V gene sequence: CDR1 DFQATT, CDR2 SNEGSKA (reference sequence).

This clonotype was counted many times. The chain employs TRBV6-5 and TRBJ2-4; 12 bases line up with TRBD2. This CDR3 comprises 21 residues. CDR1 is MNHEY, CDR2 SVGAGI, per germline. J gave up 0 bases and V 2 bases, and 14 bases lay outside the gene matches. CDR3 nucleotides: TGTGCCAGCAGTTACCCGACGGCGACTAGCGGGAGAAGGTCAGCCAAAAACATTCAGTACTTC. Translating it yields CASSYPTATSGRRSAKNIQYF.

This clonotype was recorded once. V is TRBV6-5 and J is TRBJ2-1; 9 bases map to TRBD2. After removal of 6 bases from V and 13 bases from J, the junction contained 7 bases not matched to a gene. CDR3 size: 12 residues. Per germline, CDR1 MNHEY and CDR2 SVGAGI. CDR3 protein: CASSHQREAQFF. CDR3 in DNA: TGTGCCAGCAGCCATCAGCGGGAGGCACAGTTCTTC.

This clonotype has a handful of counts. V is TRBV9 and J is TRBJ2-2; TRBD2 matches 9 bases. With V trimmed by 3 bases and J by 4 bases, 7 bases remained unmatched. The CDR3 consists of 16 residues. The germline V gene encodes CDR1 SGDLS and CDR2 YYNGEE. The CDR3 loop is CASSDVAGDVTGELFF. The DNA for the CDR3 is TGTGCCAGCAGCGATGTAGCGGGAGACGTCACCGGGGAGCTGTTTTTT.

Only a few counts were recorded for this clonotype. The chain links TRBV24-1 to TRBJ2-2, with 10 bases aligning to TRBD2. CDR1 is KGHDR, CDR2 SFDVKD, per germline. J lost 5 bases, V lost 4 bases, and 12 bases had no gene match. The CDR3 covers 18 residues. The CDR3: CATSDPGIAGGGTGELFF. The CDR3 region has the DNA TGTGCCACCAGTGACCCTGGAATAGCGGGAGGAGGGACCGGGGAGCTGTTTTTT.

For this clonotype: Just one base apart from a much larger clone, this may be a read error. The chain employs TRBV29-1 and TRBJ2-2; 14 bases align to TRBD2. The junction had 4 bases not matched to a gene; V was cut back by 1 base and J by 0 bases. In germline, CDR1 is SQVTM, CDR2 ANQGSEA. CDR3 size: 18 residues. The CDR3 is CSVEVRLAGGPNTGELFF. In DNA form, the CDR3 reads TGCAGCGTTGAAGTCCGACTAGCGGGAGGGCCGAACACCGGGGAGCTGTTTTTT.

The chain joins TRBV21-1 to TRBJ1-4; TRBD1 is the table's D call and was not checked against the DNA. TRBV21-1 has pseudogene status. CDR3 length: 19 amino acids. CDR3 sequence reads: CASSKVGGVLPATNEKLFF. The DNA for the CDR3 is TGTGCCAGCAGCAAAGTAGGGGGCGTTTTACCTGCAACTAATGAAAAACTGTTTTTT.